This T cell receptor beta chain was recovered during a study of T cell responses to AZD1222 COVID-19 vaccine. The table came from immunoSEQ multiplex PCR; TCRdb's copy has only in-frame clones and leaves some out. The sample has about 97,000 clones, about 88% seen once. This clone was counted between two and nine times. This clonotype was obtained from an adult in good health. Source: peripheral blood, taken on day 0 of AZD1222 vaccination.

CDR3 amino acids: CASSAGQGRGYTEAFF. CDR3 in DNA: TGTGCCAGCAGTGCTGGACAGGGACGGGGGTACACTGAAGCTTTCTTT. The chain is built from TRBV28 and TRBJ1-1; the match to TRBD1 covers 8 bases. J was trimmed by 3 bases and V by 5 bases; bases with no gene match: 11. The CDR3 sequence is 16 residues long. CDR1 and CDR2 from the germline V gene are MDHEN and SYDVKM.